Shown below are 13 T cell receptor beta chains from a single sample sequenced in a study of shared clonotypes between healthy human individuals. Clones were read by immunoSEQ multiplex PCR, and TCRdb kept only the in-frame ones, dropping some. This table has around 480,000 clones, around 79% appearing once. Sequenced sample: PBMCs. These receptors came from a woman in her forties in good health. Some clones in this sample may be carry-over from other donors' samples.

The chain uses TRBV12-5 and TRBJ1-2, with D unclear. Germline V gene lookup returns CDR1 LGHNT and CDR2 FRNRAP. This CDR3 contains 14 residues. V was pared by 3 bases and J by 2 bases, with 10 bases between. The CDR3 DNA sequence: TGTGCTAGTGGTTTTTCGGACCGAAACTATGGCTACACCTTC. It encodes CASGFSDRNYGYTF.

This clone was observed once. The gene calls are TRBV18 and TRBJ1-2; the match to TRBD1 covers 8 bases. The CDR3 length is 15 residues. Germline V gene sequence: CDR1 KGHSH, CDR2 LQKENI. V dropped 2 bases and J dropped 7; count of bases not matched to a gene: 9. The CDR3 sequence is CASSPGPGGAGGYTF. The CDR3 DNA follows: TGTGCCAGCTCACCAGGTCCAGGGGGCGCAGGTGGCTACACCTTC.

This rearrangement joins TRBV5-5 to TRBJ2-7; 9 bases fit TRBD2. The CDR3 has 15 residues. V dropped 1 base and J dropped 6; count of bases not matched to a gene: 8. Germline lookup yields CDR1 SGHKS and CDR2 YYEKEE (reference sequence). The CDR3 coding sequence is TGTGCCAGCAGCTTGTTCGTAGCGGGAGCGGGCGAGCAGTACTTC. This gives the protein CASSLFVAGAGEQYF.

This clone was detected many times. V is TRBV19 and J is TRBJ2-2; 8 bases line up with TRBD1. The germline gives CDR1 LNHDA, CDR2 SQIVND (reference sequence). J gave up 7 bases and V 5 bases, and 6 bases lay outside the gene matches. The CDR3 covers 14 residues. The CDR3 nucleotides read TGTGCCAGTAGTGCCCTGACAGGGGACGGGGAGCTGTTTTTT. It translates to CASSALTGDGELFF.

This sequence joins TRBV18 and TRBJ1-5; D call uncertain. CDR1 and CDR2 from the germline V gene are KGHSH and LQKENI. The CDR3 has 14 amino acids. V was cut by 4 bases and J by 3 bases, with 10 bases left in between. The DNA for the CDR3 is TGTGCCAGCTCACGTCAGGTGTCCAATCAGCCCCAGCATTTT. It encodes CASSRQVSNQPQHF. The full variable domain, in which reference TRBV18 and TRBJ1-5 provide the parts outside the CDR3, is NAGVMQNPRHLVRRRGQEARLRCSPMKGHSHVYWYRQLPEEGLKFMVYLQKENIIDESGMPKERFSAEFPKEGPSILRIQQVVRGDSAAYFCASSRQVSNQPQHFGDGTRLSIL.

CDR3 amino acids: CASSPLEYYEQYF. CDR3 DNA sequence: TGTGCCAGCTCACCACTAGAATACTACGAGCAGTACTTC. The gene calls are TRBV18 and TRBJ2-7; D gene unclear. The germline gives CDR1 KGHSH, CDR2 LQKENI. V was clipped by 1 base and J by 3 bases, with 7 bases between them. CDR3 length: 13 amino acids.

This clone was recorded many times. Written as DNA, the CDR3 is TGCAGTGCTAGAGTGGGCGGGAGGCAGTTCTTC. Protein product: CSARVGGRQFF. The V call is TRBV20-1, the J call TRBJ2-1; 7 bases align to TRBD2. Trimming removed 1 base from V and 12 bases from J; junction bases left unmatched: 3. The CDR3 contains 11 residues. Germline V gives CDR1 DFQATT, CDR2 SNEGSKA (reference sequence).

The rearrangement links TRBV7-2 to TRBJ2-3; TRBD2 matches 9 bases. Looked up from germline, CDR1 is SGHTA and CDR2 is FQGNSA. J lost 2 bases, V lost 1 base, and 10 bases had no gene match. CDR3 length equals 18 residues. CDR3 residues: CASSLEPLLAGYTDTQYF. For the CDR3, the DNA is TGTGCCAGCAGCTTAGAACCCCTCCTAGCGGGGTACACAGATACGCAGTATTTT.

The chain employs TRBV6-5 and TRBJ2-4; TRBD2 might be the D (7 bases). This CDR3 contains 13 residues. CDR1 MNHEY and CDR2 SVGAGI come from the germline V gene. V lost 6 bases and J lost 8, with 14 bases in between. The CDR3 DNA reads TGTGCCAGCAGGCCAACAGGGAGGGACATTCAGTACTTC. Its translation is CASRPTGRDIQYF.

The V gene is TRBV9, the J gene TRBJ2-1, with 16 bases identical to TRBD2. The V segment lost 4 bases and the J segment 15 bases; nucleotides outside the gene matches: 7. Germline CDR1 and CDR2: SGDLS and YYNGEE. The CDR3 is made up of 14 amino acids. In nucleotides, the CDR3 is TGTGCCAGCAGCCTCGGGACTAGCGGGAGGGCGCGGTTCTTC. Translation: CASSLGTSGRARFF. The whole variable domain, filled in from reference TRBV9 and TRBJ2-1, reads DSGVTQTPKHLITATGQRVTLRCSPRSGDLSVYWYQQSLDQGLQFLIQYYNGEERAKGNILERFSAQQFPDLHSELNLSSLELGDSALYFCASSLGTSGRARFFGPGTRLTVL.

This chain uses TRBV7-6 with TRBJ2-7, with a possible D match to TRBD2 (6 bases). CDR1 and CDR2 from the germline V gene are SGHVS and FNYEAQ. Trimming pared 3 bases from V and 2 bases from J, leaving 20 bases between. The CDR3 is made up of 17 amino acids. The DNA for the CDR3 is TGTGCCAGCAGCTTGGATCGTCCGGCTAGCGCGACCTACGAGCAGTACTTC. Translated: CASSLDRPASATYEQYF.

The chain links TRBV11-2 to TRBJ2-3; the D is unclear. CDR3 length: 14 residues. V shed 4 bases and J shed 6 bases, with 14 bases lying between them. Germline loops: CDR1 SGHAT, CDR2 FQNNGV. CDR3 sequence reads: CASSSTVVVDTQYF. The CDR3 region has the DNA TGTGCCAGCAGCTCCACAGTGGTTGTCGATACGCAGTATTTT.

The rearrangement links TRBV7-2 to TRBJ2-3; 14 positions match TRBD2. V dropped 0 bases and J dropped 2; count of bases not matched to a gene: 4. CDR3 size: 18 residues. The V gene's germline CDR1 is SGHTA and CDR2 FQGNSA. The CDR3 sequence: CASSLALGLAGATDTQYF. The DNA of the CDR3 is TGTGCCAGCAGCTTAGCCCTGGGACTAGCGGGAGCCACAGATACGCAGTATTTT.